These 23 T cell receptor beta chains were sequenced from one sample in a study of blood T cell repertoires in COVID-19. The method was immunoSEQ multiplex PCR; TCRdb's version includes in-frame clones alone and lacks a portion of them. The data show approximately 140,000 clones, approximately 92% seen once. What was sequenced was peripheral blood. The receptors were gathered from a man aged 18 to 29 with COVID-19, enrolled during active disease.

The rearrangement uses TRBV5-6 and TRBJ1-5; 10 bases match TRBD1. CDR3 size: 16 residues. Germline trimming cut 6 bases from V and 4 bases from J; bases unmatched to any gene: 10. In germline, CDR1 is SGHDT, CDR2 YYEEEE. The CDR3 DNA sequence: TGTGCCAGCACACAAACCCCGGGACAGGGGAATCAGCCCCAGCATTTT. Protein product: CASTQTPGQGNQPQHF.

This clone was counted between two and nine times. V usage is TRBV5-1 and J usage is TRBJ1-3; 8 bases are a match to TRBD1. The CDR3 length is 15 residues. V lost 4 bases and J lost 0; bases outside the gene matches: 3. Germline V gene lookup returns CDR1 SGHRS and CDR2 YFSETQ. The CDR3 region is CASSIGQGSGNTIYF. For the CDR3, the DNA is TGCGCCAGCAGCATCGGACAGGGCTCTGGAAACACCATATATTTT.

The chain employs TRBV7-9 and TRBJ2-3, with 8 bases matching TRBD2. CDR3 length equals 17 residues. Losses at the gene ends were 2 bases for V and 2 bases for J; bases not matched to a gene: 9. The germline V gene has CDR1 SEHNR and CDR2 FQNEAQ (reference sequence). The CDR3 loop is CASSLSAGTRATDTQYF. Here the CDR3 DNA reads TGTGCCAGCAGCTTATCGGCGGGGACTAGGGCCACAGATACGCAGTATTTT.

The chain employs TRBV27 and TRBJ1-6; 9 positions match TRBD1. The CDR3 length is 14 residues. Trimming cost V 5 bases and J 10 bases; bases outside gene matches: 6. Germline V gives CDR1 MNHEY, CDR2 SMNVEV (reference sequence). The CDR3 DNA is TGTGCCAGCAGTCGGACAGGGGTATACTCACCCCTCCACTTT. Its protein is CASSRTGVYSPLHF.

The V gene is TRBV6-1, the J gene TRBJ1-1, with D possibly TRBD1 on 6 matching bases. The CDR3 has 15 residues. V shed 2 bases and J shed 11 bases, with 21 bases lying between them. The germline CDR1 and CDR2 sequences are MNHNS and SASEGT. CDR3 residues: CASSEILGGTGTAFF. The CDR3 DNA sequence: TGTGCCAGCAGTGAAATTCTTGGGGGCACGGGTACGGCTTTCTTT.

This clone was recorded only once. The chain employs TRBV29-1 and TRBJ1-1, with 8 bases fitting TRBD1. CDR1 is SQVTM, CDR2 ANQGSEA, per germline. Trimming cost V 1 base and J 4 bases; bases outside gene matches: 5. The length of the CDR3 is 14 residues. CDR3 nucleotide sequence: TGCAGCGTTGAAGGCCGACAGGGGCGCACTGAAGCTTTCTTT. This encodes CSVEGRQGRTEAFF.

This clone has a single count. The V gene is TRBV3-1 (or the pseudogene TRBV3-2), the J gene TRBJ1-6; unclear D gene. Trimming removed 1 base at V and 0 bases at J, with 10 bases between. From germline, CDR1 is LGHDT and CDR2 YNNKEL (reference sequence). The CDR3 runs to 17 residues. The CDR3 protein is CASSQGWSSSYNSPLHF. The CDR3 nucleotides read TGTGCCAGCAGCCAAGGGTGGTCCAGCTCCTATAATTCACCCCTCCACTTT.

The rearrangement joins TRBV11-2 to TRBJ2-1; TRBD1 is a possible D gene (6 bases). CDR1 and CDR2 from the germline V gene are SGHAT and FQNNGV. V lost 4 bases, J lost 0 bases, and 13 bases lay in between. The CDR3 loop spans 16 amino acids. In nucleotides, the CDR3 is TGTGCCAGCAGCTCCCTCAGGGGAGCCTCCTACAATGAGCAGTTCTTC. Amino acids: CASSSLRGASYNEQFF.

The V call is TRBV7-8, the J call TRBJ2-3; TRBD2 aligns across 9 bases. V shed 2 bases, J shed 6 bases, and the junction held 15 bases outside the gene matches. The CDR3 length is 18 residues. Germline V CDR1 and CDR2: SGHVS, FQNEAQ. The CDR3 loop reads CASSLKLGAGGPKDTQYF. The CDR3 DNA reads TGTGCCAGCAGCTTAAAGCTGGGGGCGGGAGGGCCGAAGGATACGCAGTATTTT.

The rearrangement links TRBV11-2 to TRBJ2-7; TRBD1 matches at 10 bases. The trim removed 5 bases at V and 2 bases at J, leaving 3 bases unmatched. The CDR3 sequence is 14 residues long. From germline, CDR1 is SGHAT and CDR2 FQNNGV. CDR3: CASSPGQGAYEQYF. The CDR3 coding sequence is TGTGCCAGCAGCCCTGGACAGGGGGCCTACGAGCAGTACTTC.

This chain joins TRBV7-6 and TRBJ2-2; 8 nucleotides agree with TRBD1. The CDR3 consists of 15 residues. V was clipped by 6 bases and J by 4 bases; unmatched bases: 7. Germline CDR1 is SGHVS and CDR2 is FNYEAQ. CDR3 sequence reads: CASRPDRGGTGELFF. The CDR3, as DNA: TGTGCCAGCAGACCCGACAGGGGTGGCACCGGGGAGCTGTTTTTT.

The gene calls are TRBV7-4 and TRBJ2-3; D uncertain. V was pared by 3 bases and J by 0 bases, with 22 bases between. CDR1 and CDR2 (germline): SGHVT, SQSDAQ. This CDR3 contains 19 residues. CDR3 sequence reads: CASSLIFLPVLKSTDTQYF. The DNA of the CDR3 is TGTGCCAGCAGCTTGATATTCCTTCCGGTCCTAAAAAGCACAGATACGCAGTATTTT. The whole variable domain, filled in from reference TRBV7-4 and TRBJ2-3, reads GAGVSQSPRYKVAKRGRDVALRCDSISGHVTLYWYRQTLGQGSEVLTYSQSDAQRDKSGRPSGRFSAERPERSVSTLKIQRTEQGDSAVYLCASSLIFLPVLKSTDTQYFGPGTRLTVL.

The chain employs TRBV5-8 and TRBJ2-7; TRBD1 agrees at 10 bases. The trim removed 5 bases at V and 0 bases at J, leaving 2 bases unmatched. CDR1 is SGHTS and CDR2 is YDEGEE in the germline V gene. CDR3 length: 14 residues. CDR3 DNA sequence: TGTGCCAGCAGGGGGACAGGGGACTCCTACGAGCAGTACTTC. It yields the protein CASRGTGDSYEQYF.

For the CDR3, the DNA is TGTGCCAGCAGTTTATTTCGTAATTCACCCCTCCACTTT. Its translation is CASSLFRNSPLHF. This chain uses TRBV28 with TRBJ1-6; D is unresolved. The germline gives CDR1 MDHEN, CDR2 SYDVKM. The CDR3 totals 13 residues. The V gene lost 1 base and the J gene lost 6 bases, with 4 bases spanning the gap.

This rearrangement joins TRBV7-2 to TRBJ1-2, with D tentatively TRBD1 (5 bases). Germline loops: CDR1 SGHTA, CDR2 FQGNSA. This CDR3 region has 15 residues. V lost 2 bases to trimming and J lost 5 bases, with 15 bases between them. CDR3 DNA: TGTGCCAGCAGCTTACGCAGGGAGGTTCTTTATGGCTACACCTTC. Translation: CASSLRREVLYGYTF.

The chain employs TRBV7-8 and TRBJ1-5; D gene unclear. Trimming cost V 3 bases and J 4 bases, with 10 bases left between them. The CDR3 runs to 14 residues. CDR1 is SGHVS and CDR2 is FQNEAQ in the germline V gene. CDR3 nucleotides: TGTGCCAGCAGCTTGTCCGGTCGGAATCAGCCCCAGCATTTT. Translation: CASSLSGRNQPQHF. Full variable domain (missing parts from reference TRBV7-8 and TRBJ1-5): GAGVSQSPRYKVAKRGQDVALRCDPISGHVSLFWYQQALGQGPEFLTYFQNEAQLDKSGLPSDRFFAERPEGSVSTLKIQRTQQEDSAVYLCASSLSGRNQPQHFGDGTRLSIL.

This sequence joins TRBV4-3 and TRBJ1-6, with D tentatively TRBD1 (6 bases). The ends were cut back, 1 base at V and 5 bases at J, with 9 bases in the middle. This CDR3 comprises 15 residues. Per germline, CDR1 LGHNA and CDR2 YSLEER. DNA for the CDR3: TGCGCCAGCAGCCAAGCGTCAGGGGATAATTCACCCCTCCACTTT. This codes for CASSQASGDNSPLHF.

The V gene is TRBV7-8, the J gene TRBJ2-3; D is unresolved. Germline V gene sequence: CDR1 SGHVS, CDR2 FQNEAQ. V dropped 5 bases and J dropped 1 base, with 10 bases sitting between them. The CDR3 covers 14 residues. The CDR3 is CASSGLGGTDTQYF. CDR3 DNA: TGTGCCAGCAGCGGGTTGGGCGGCACAGATACGCAGTATTTT.

The V and J genes are TRBV27 and TRBJ2-2; 7 bases are a match to TRBD1. The CDR3 has 14 amino acids. Germline V gives CDR1 MNHEY, CDR2 SMNVEV (reference sequence). The trim removed 7 bases at V and 1 base at J, leaving 3 bases unmatched. CDR3 loop: CASTRGWNTGELFF. The CDR3 region has the DNA TGTGCCAGCACCAGGGGGTGGAACACCGGGGAGCTGTTTTTT.

The J gene is TRBJ2-7, the V gene TRBV5-4; D remains unclear. The CDR3 covers 14 residues. Trimming left V 0 bases short and J 1 base short, with 8 bases between. Germline CDR1 reads SGHNT; CDR2 reads YYREEE (reference sequence). This chain's CDR3 is CASSLGWQSYEQYF. The CDR3 nucleotides read TGTGCCAGCAGCTTGGGCTGGCAGTCCTACGAGCAGTACTTC.

The table lists this clone with a count of one. The chain joins TRBV9 to TRBJ2-2, with D tentatively TRBD1 (6 bases). V was trimmed by 0 bases and J by 4 bases, leaving 13 bases between them. Germline values: CDR1 SGDLS, CDR2 YYNGEE. The CDR3 covers 16 residues. The CDR3 nucleotides are TGTGCCAGCAGCGTAGGGGGGACAAGCCTCACCGGGGAGCTGTTTTTT. It translates to CASSVGGTSLTGELFF.

This chain links TRBV29-1 with TRBJ1-1; D uncertain. V lost 6 bases to trimming and J lost 0 bases, with 11 bases between them. Germline V gives CDR1 SQVTM, CDR2 ANQGSEA. This CDR3 is 13 amino acids long. The CDR3, as DNA: TGCAGCGTCGGGGTTGGAGTGAACACTGAAGCTTTCTTT. Translated, it gives CSVGVGVNTEAFF.

The V gene is TRBV27, the J gene TRBJ2-7; possible D gene TRBD1, 6 bases. The CDR3 length is 11 residues. Per the germline V gene, CDR1 is MNHEY and CDR2 is SMNVEV (reference sequence). Trimming took off 8 bases at V and 1 base at J, with 6 bases between the two ends. The chain's CDR3 is CASGQSYEQYF. The CDR3 DNA is TGTGCCAGCGGACAGTCCTACGAGCAGTACTTC.